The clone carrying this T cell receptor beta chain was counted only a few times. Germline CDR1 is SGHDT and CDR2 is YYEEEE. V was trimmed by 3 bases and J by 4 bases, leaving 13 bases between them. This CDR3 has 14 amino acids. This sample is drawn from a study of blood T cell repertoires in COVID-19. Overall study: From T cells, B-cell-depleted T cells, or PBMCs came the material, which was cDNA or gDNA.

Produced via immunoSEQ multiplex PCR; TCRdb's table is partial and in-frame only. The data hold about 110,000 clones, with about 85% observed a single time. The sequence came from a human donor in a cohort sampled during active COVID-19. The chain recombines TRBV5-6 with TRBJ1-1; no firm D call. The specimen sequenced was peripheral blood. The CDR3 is CASSWSQVGTEAFF. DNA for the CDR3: TGTGCCAGCAGCTGGTCCCAGGTGGGCACTGAAGCTTTCTTT.